This entry features one T cell receptor (beta chain) sequence. The data derive from a study of blood T cell repertoires in COVID-19. Study in general: The origin of the acute and convalescent COVID-19 samples was the United States, Italy and Spain.

CDR3 length: 16 residues. V shed 2 bases and J 7 bases; nucleotides not matched to a gene: 7. Germline-derived CDR1 and CDR2 are GTSNPN and SVGIG (reference sequence). Data came from immunoSEQ multiplex PCR; TCRdb stores just in-frame clones and leaves some out. The top ten hold around 11% of the sample, which has 130,000 to 150,000 clones, 80% to 90% seen once. Two negative PCRs, clearance, or symptom resolution had been documented for recovered Cohort 3 donors. The clonotype was recovered from a man aged 55 to 70 who had recovered from COVID-19. Material: PBMCs or T cells enriched from blood (not recorded which). The rearrangement uses TRBV30 and TRBJ2-5; TRBD2 aligns across 16 bases. For the CDR3, the DNA is TGTGCCTGGAGTCAGGGACTAGCGGGAGGGCCGGGGACCCAGTACTTC. Its protein product is CAWSQGLAGGPGTQYF.